This TCR beta chain was observed in a study of blood T cell repertoires in COVID-19. As for the study in general: PBMCs, B-cell-depleted T cells, or T cells provided the cDNA or gDNA that made up the material.

The CDR3 loop spans 15 amino acids. The ends lost 5 bases at V and 5 bases at J; junction bases unmatched: 10. Per germline, CDR1 SGHTA and CDR2 FQGTGA. The repertoire was sequenced with immunoSEQ multiplex PCR; TCRdb's copy has only in-frame clones and lacks some. The sample lists more than 200,000 clones, about 84% occurring once. This receptor was identified in a young man with acute COVID-19. The sequenced sample consisted of PBMCs or T cells enriched from blood (not recorded which). This chain links TRBV7-3 with TRBJ1-2; TRBD1 matches 8 bases. The CDR3 spells CASSQGQGSSYGYTF. CDR3 nucleotides: TGTGCCAGCAGCCAAGGACAGGGTAGCTCGTATGGCTACACCTTC.